These 32 T cell receptor beta chains were all obtained from the same sample, sequenced in a study of T cell repertoires in cytomegalovirus infection. Using its own MiXCR run on the reads, TCRdb lists one record per CDR3 protein. The top ten clones hold around 10% of a sample with 300,000 to 450,000 distinct CDR3 sequences, roughly 18% of them seen once. The source material was PBMCs. These receptors were taken from a human donor in good health (CMV status not recorded). Some clones in this sample may be carry-over from other donors' samples.

This clonotype showed up just a few times. The chain combines TRBV5-3 with TRBJ1-5; D is ambiguous. TRBV5-3 is an ORF; its function is uncertain. V was trimmed by 8 bases and J by 5 bases, leaving 14 bases between them. CDR3 length equals 13 residues. CDR3 sequence reads: CASTQDGYQPQHF. Written as DNA, the CDR3 is TGTGCCAGCACCCAGGACGGCTATCAGCCCCAGCATTTT.

The chain is built from TRBV10-3 and TRBJ2-5; 7 bases line up with TRBD2. Trimming cost V 5 bases and J 5 bases; bases outside gene matches: 11. Looked up from germline, CDR1 is ENHRY and CDR2 is SYGVKD. This CDR3 contains 15 residues. The CDR3 DNA sequence: TGTGCCATCAGTCTCGGCGCCCGGGAGGACGAGACCCAGTACTTC. This encodes CAISLGAREDETQYF.

The chain has TRBV15 and TRBJ2-3; tentatively, D is TRBD1 or TRBD2 (5 bases each). The CDR3 is 13 residues long. V lost 3 bases to trimming and J lost 4 bases, with 8 bases between them. Germline lookup yields CDR1 LNHNV and CDR2 YYDKDF (reference sequence). The CDR3 DNA reads as TGTGCCACCAGCAGGCCGGGACCAGATACGCAGTATTTT. Its protein is CATSRPGPDTQYF. The full variable domain, its missing parts supplied by reference TRBV15 and TRBJ2-3, is DAMVIQNPRYQVTQFGKPVTLSCSQTLNHNVMYWYQQKSSQAPKLLFHYYDKDFNNEADTPDNFQSRRPNTSFCFLDIRSPGLGDTAMYLCATSRPGPDTQYFGPGTRLTVL.

This clonotype occurred many times. The rearrangement links TRBV28 to TRBJ2-7, with D tentatively TRBD2 (5 bases). With 5 bases removed from V and 1 base from J, the gap between germline ends came to 12 bases. There are 14 residues in the CDR3. The germline gives CDR1 MDHEN, CDR2 SYDVKM. Written as DNA, the CDR3 is TGTGCCAGCAGTCCTCCCGGGATTTCCTACGAGCAGTACTTC. It yields the protein CASSPPGISYEQYF.

The chain is built from TRBV7-4 and TRBJ1-2; D gene ambiguous. This CDR3 has 15 amino acids. With 4 bases removed from V and 6 bases from J, the gap between germline ends came to 18 bases. In germline, CDR1 is SGHVT, CDR2 SQSDAQ. The CDR3 reads CASSSGWNGAHGYTF. The CDR3 nucleotides are TGTGCCAGCAGCTCCGGGTGGAACGGAGCCCATGGCTACACCTTC.

With respect to this clonotype: This may be a read error: a much more frequent sequence differs by one nucleotide. V is TRBV7-2 and J is TRBJ2-5; 7 nucleotides line up with TRBD1. Germline lookup yields CDR1 SGHTA and CDR2 FQGNSA. Trimming removed 4 bases from V and 5 bases from J; junction bases left unmatched: 4. The CDR3 is 13 residues long. The CDR3 nucleotides read TGTGCCAGCAGCTCGGGACAGATGGAGACCCAGTACTTC. Translating gives CASSSGQMETQYF. Looking up the rest from reference TRBV7-2 and TRBJ2-5 gives the full variable domain: GAGVSQSPSNKVTEKGKDVELRCDPISGHTALYWYRQSLGQGLEFLIYFQGNSAPDKSGLPSDRFSAERTGGSVSTLTIQRTQQEDSAVYLCASSSGQMETQYFGPGTRLLVL.

The table lists this clonotype with many counts. This chain connects TRBV2 to TRBJ2-1, with 8 positions matching TRBD2. The CDR3 runs to 11 residues. The junction had 2 bases not matched to a gene; V was cut back by 8 bases and J by 8 bases. Germline CDR1 reads SNHLY; CDR2 reads FYNNEI. CDR3 in amino acids: CASRAGDEQFF. The CDR3 bases are TGTGCCAGCCGAGCGGGAGATGAGCAGTTCTTC.

This clonotype was counted between two and nine times. The J gene is TRBJ2-4, the V gene TRBV20-1; TRBD2 aligns across 11 bases. Germline V gene lookup returns CDR1 DFQATT and CDR2 SNEGSKA (reference sequence). This CDR3 is built from 19 residues. The ends lost 2 bases at V and 5 bases at J; junction bases unmatched: 17. The CDR3 DNA sequence: TGCAGTGCTAGAACCATAGCGGGAGGGCCCGTGTCAGCGGAAAACATTCAGTACTTC. This codes for CSARTIAGGPVSAENIQYF.

This clonotype was counted a few times. V is TRBV6-5 and J is TRBJ2-6, with 7 positions matching TRBD2. The V gene end was trimmed by 6 bases and the J gene end by 2 bases; junction bases not matched to a gene: 1. Germline-derived CDR1 and CDR2 are MNHEY and SVGAGI. The CDR3 sequence is 14 residues long. This chain's CDR3 is CASRSGTGANVLTF. As DNA, the CDR3 is TGTGCCAGCAGAAGCGGGACTGGGGCCAACGTCCTGACTTTC.

The rearrangement joins TRBV20-1 to TRBJ2-3; 13 nucleotides line up with TRBD2. The germline gives CDR1 DFQATT, CDR2 SNEGSKA (reference sequence). The CDR3 sequence is 15 residues long. V lost 6 bases and J lost 1; bases outside the gene matches: 4. CDR3 nucleotide sequence: TGCAGTGCCCAGACTAGCGGGGGGCGCACAGATACGCAGTATTTT. Amino acids: CSAQTSGGRTDTQYF.

The V and J genes are TRBV15 and TRBJ2-5; no reliable D call. V lost 1 base, J lost 5 bases, and 8 bases lay in between. The CDR3 runs 13 residues. Germline values: CDR1 LNHNV, CDR2 YYDKDF (reference sequence). CDR3 amino acids: CATSRVARETQYF. The CDR3 nucleotides read TGTGCCACCAGCAGAGTGGCGAGGGAGACCCAGTACTTC.

This clonotype was picked up many times. This chain joins TRBV7-2 and TRBJ2-7, with D possibly being TRBD2 (6 bases). The CDR3 length is 14 residues. CDR1 and CDR2 (germline): SGHTA, FQGNSA. The ends were cut back, 1 base at V and 6 bases at J, with 13 bases in the middle. This CDR3 reads CASSLGQGGGEQYF. The CDR3 DNA follows: TGTGCCAGCAGCTTAGGCCAGGGAGGAGGCGAGCAGTACTTC.

In its sample, this clonotype was seen many times. The chain carries TRBV12-3 or TRBV12-4 and TRBJ2-2; no definite D call. The V end was cut by 3 bases, the J end by 5 bases, with 10 bases between. This CDR3 is built from 14 residues. CDR3 protein: CASSFKTLTGELFF. The CDR3 coding sequence is TGTGCCAGCAGTTTTAAGACACTGACCGGGGAGCTGTTTTTT.

V and J are TRBV20-1 and TRBJ1-2; D might be TRBD1 (5 bases). V dropped 4 bases and J dropped 5 bases, with 17 bases sitting between them. The germline CDR1 and CDR2 sequences are DFQATT and SNEGSKA (reference sequence). This CDR3 is built from 14 residues. The DNA of the CDR3 is TGCAGTGCTATCGTCCGGGGCAGGGCATATGGCTACACCTTC. It translates to CSAIVRGRAYGYTF.

This clonotype is classed as medium-sized (0.01 to 0.1%). The genes are TRBV7-9 and TRBJ1-1; the match to TRBD1 covers 9 bases. The CDR3 sequence is 15 residues long. Germline loops: CDR1 SEHNR, CDR2 FQNEAQ (reference sequence). V lost 2 bases to trimming and J lost 7 bases; unmatched junction nucleotides: 8. CDR3 residues: CASSLQQGARDEAFF. In DNA, the CDR3 is TGTGCCAGCAGCTTACAACAGGGGGCACGTGATGAAGCTTTCTTT.

The chain joins TRBV7-9 to TRBJ2-5; possible D gene TRBD1, 6 bases. V was cut by 2 bases and J by 2 bases, with 12 bases left in between. Germline lookup yields CDR1 SEHNR and CDR2 FQNEAQ (reference sequence). The CDR3 is 15 amino acids. The CDR3 coding sequence is TGTGCCAGCAGCTTATTCCTGGACAGACAAGAGACCCAGTACTTC. Protein product: CASSLFLDRQETQYF.

This clonotype has a handful of counts. The V and J genes are TRBV12-3 or TRBV12-4 and TRBJ1-2; D gene unclear. The V and J ends lost 5 bases and 4 bases respectively, with 8 bases between them. The CDR3 extends over 12 amino acids. This CDR3 reads CASSRHAYGYTF. The DNA of the CDR3 is TGTGCCAGCAGTAGACACGCCTATGGCTACACCTTC.

In this sample, this clonotype turned up a few times. V gene TRBV28 combines with J gene TRBJ2-2; no clear D gene. The germline V gene encodes CDR1 MDHEN and CDR2 SYDVKM. V dropped 4 bases and J dropped 1 base, with 4 bases sitting between them. The CDR3 loop spans 13 amino acids. CDR3 sequence reads: CASSSQNTGELFF. DNA for the CDR3: TGTGCCAGCAGTTCACAGAACACCGGGGAGCTGTTTTTT.

The V call is TRBV2, the J call TRBJ2-5; 7 nucleotides align to TRBD2. The V and J ends lost 6 bases and 1 base, in that order; junction bases with no gene match: 5. This CDR3 is 14 amino acids long. Germline CDR1 reads SNHLY; CDR2 reads FYNNEI. The CDR3 nucleotides read TGTGCCAGCAGGACGGGACTAAGCCAAGAGACCCAGTACTTC. Amino acid sequence: CASRTGLSQETQYF. Full variable domain (rest looked up from reference TRBV2 and TRBJ2-5): EPEVTQTPSHQVTQMGQEVILRCVPISNHLYFYWYRQILGQKVEFLVSFYNNEISEKSEIFDDQFSVERPDGSNFTLKIRSTKLEDSAMYFCASRTGLSQETQYFGPGTRLLVL.

The rearrangement uses TRBV20-1 and TRBJ2-1; the D call may be TRBD1 or TRBD2 (6 bases each). The CDR3 extends over 12 amino acids. Germline V gene lookup returns CDR1 DFQATT and CDR2 SNEGSKA (reference sequence). Trimming cost V 6 bases and J 4 bases, with 10 bases left between them. CDR3: CSAEGGYNEQFF. CDR3 in DNA: TGCAGTGCCGAGGGGGGATACAATGAGCAGTTCTTC.

The table lists this clonotype with many counts. V usage is TRBV7-2 and J usage is TRBJ2-3; TRBD2 matches at 7 bases. CDR3 size: 15 residues. Unmatched junction bases numbered 4, after V lost 2 bases and J lost 2 bases. Germline assignment: CDR1 SGHTA and CDR2 FQGNSA. For the CDR3, the DNA is TGTGCCAGCAGCTTAATGGGGGGGACCACAGATACGCAGTATTTT. As protein: CASSLMGGTTDTQYF.

At least ten counts were recorded for this clonotype. This sequence joins TRBV6-1 and TRBJ2-7; 8 bases are shared with TRBD2. CDR3 length: 13 residues. Trimming took 7 bases from V and 4 from J; bases not matched to a gene: 6. Germline CDR1 reads MNHNS; CDR2 reads SASEGT. The CDR3 DNA follows: TGTGCCAGCACCCGAGCGGGAGAGTACGAGCAGTACTTC. Translation: CASTRAGEYEQYF.

V and J are TRBV9 and TRBJ2-3; 8 bases align to TRBD2. This CDR3 has 15 residues. V lost 6 bases, J lost 6 bases, and 12 bases stayed unmatched. Germline lookup yields CDR1 SGDLS and CDR2 YYNGEE. The CDR3: CASNSGASGRDTQYF. Here the CDR3 DNA reads TGTGCCAGCAACTCCGGGGCTAGCGGGCGTGATACGCAGTATTTT.

This clonotype was counted at least ten times. V gene TRBV5-1 combines with J gene TRBJ1-6; 9 nucleotides line up with TRBD1. The CDR3 loop spans 15 amino acids. Per germline, CDR1 SGHRS and CDR2 YFSETQ. The V gene end was trimmed by 4 bases and the J gene end by 8 bases; junction bases not matched to a gene: 7. CDR3 loop: CASSPGGQGYSPLHF. CDR3 in DNA: TGCGCCAGCAGCCCTGGTGGACAGGGGTATTCACCCCTCCACTTT.

This clonotype has only a few counts. The chain joins TRBV11-2 to TRBJ2-5, with a possible D match to TRBD1 (5 bases). Between the trimmed V and J ends, which lost 5 bases and 0 bases, there was a span of 10 bases. The CDR3 totals 14 residues. CDR1 is SGHAT and CDR2 is FQNNGV in the germline V gene. The CDR3 sequence is CASSRPGYQETQYF. CDR3 nucleotides: TGTGCCAGCAGCAGACCAGGGTACCAAGAGACCCAGTACTTC.

At least ten counts were recorded for this clonotype. This rearrangement joins TRBV12-3 or TRBV12-4 to TRBJ2-5, with TRBD2 matching 7 bases. This CDR3 comprises 17 residues. The J segment lost 1 base and the V segment lost 6 bases, leaving 14 bases of the junction unmatched. CDR3 sequence (DNA): TGTGCCAGCAGCTTGGGAGTTCGGGGGGACCTCCAAGAGACCCAGTACTTC. It encodes CASSLGVRGDLQETQYF.

In this sample, this clonotype turned up many times. The chain employs TRBV4-2 and TRBJ2-1; a weak D match, TRBD2 (5 bases). CDR3 length: 13 residues. CDR1 LGHNA and CDR2 YNFKEQ come from the germline V gene. Trimming took off 4 bases at V and 12 bases at J, with 16 bases between the two ends. As DNA, the CDR3 is TGTGCCAGCAGCCCACAGCAGCGGTCCGGGCAGTTCTTC. Encoded protein: CASSPQQRSGQFF.

This clonotype showed up many times. The V gene is TRBV27, the J gene TRBJ2-5; D may be TRBD1 (5 bases). Trimming shortened V by 7 bases and J by 1 base, and 19 bases separated the two germline ends. The CDR3 runs 16 residues. The germline V gene encodes CDR1 MNHEY and CDR2 SMNVEV (reference sequence). In DNA form, the CDR3 reads TGTGCCAGCACCATCCCCCCGACAGAACTCCAAGAGACCCAGTACTTC. It encodes CASTIPPTELQETQYF.

As concerns this clonotype: The junction does not match germline at one end; this may be a read error. The chain is built from TRBV11-2 and TRBJ1-6; 7 bases are a match to TRBD1. Looked up from germline, CDR1 is SGHAT and CDR2 is FQNNGV. CDR3 length: 15 residues. CDR3 residues: CASSAGTVNNTPLHF. DNA for the CDR3: TGTGCCAGCAGCGCTGGGACAGTAAATAATACACCCCTCCACTTT. The full variable domain, completed using reference TRBV11-2 and TRBJ1-6, is EAGVAQSPRYKIIEKRQSVAFWCNPISGHATLYWYQQILGQGPKLLIQFQNNGVVDDSQLPKDRFSAERLKGVDSTLKIQPAKLEDSAVYLCASSAGTVNNTPLHFGNGTRLTVT.

This clonotype was counted many times. This CDR3 reads CASSQGRRSDTQYF. CDR3 DNA: TGTGCCAGCAGCCAGGGACGGAGGTCGGATACGCAGTATTTT. This chain uses TRBV7-8 with TRBJ2-3; D may be TRBD1 or TRBD2 (5 bases each). Trimming stripped 5 bases from V and 6 bases from J, with 15 bases between. The CDR3 extends over 14 amino acids. The germline V gene encodes CDR1 SGHVS and CDR2 FQNEAQ.

The rearrangement links TRBV5-1 to TRBJ2-3, with 8 bases aligning to TRBD1. Germline V gives CDR1 SGHRS, CDR2 YFSETQ. The ends lost 2 bases at V and 3 bases at J; junction bases unmatched: 5. The length of the CDR3 is 15 residues. The CDR3 coding sequence is TGCGCCAGCAGCTTAAGGACAGGGTGGACAGATACGCAGTATTTT. This sequence encodes CASSLRTGWTDTQYF. The whole variable domain, remainder taken from reference TRBV5-1 and TRBJ2-3, is KAGVTQTPRYLIKTRGQQVTLSCSPISGHRSVSWYQQTPGQGLQFLFEYFSETQRNKGNFPGRFSGRQFSNSRSEMNVSTLELGDSALYLCASSLRTGWTDTQYFGPGTRLTVL.

The sample holds a few counts of this clonotype. The gene calls are TRBV20-1 and TRBJ2-3, with TRBD2 matching 11 bases. CDR1 and CDR2 from the germline V gene are DFQATT and SNEGSKA (reference sequence). The CDR3 extends over 17 amino acids. V shed 4 bases, J shed 5 bases, and the junction held 14 bases outside the gene matches. The CDR3 nucleotides read TGCAGTGCTACCCACCCCCATAGCGGGAGGGGGGGAGATACGCAGTATTTT. Encoded protein: CSATHPHSGRGGDTQYF.